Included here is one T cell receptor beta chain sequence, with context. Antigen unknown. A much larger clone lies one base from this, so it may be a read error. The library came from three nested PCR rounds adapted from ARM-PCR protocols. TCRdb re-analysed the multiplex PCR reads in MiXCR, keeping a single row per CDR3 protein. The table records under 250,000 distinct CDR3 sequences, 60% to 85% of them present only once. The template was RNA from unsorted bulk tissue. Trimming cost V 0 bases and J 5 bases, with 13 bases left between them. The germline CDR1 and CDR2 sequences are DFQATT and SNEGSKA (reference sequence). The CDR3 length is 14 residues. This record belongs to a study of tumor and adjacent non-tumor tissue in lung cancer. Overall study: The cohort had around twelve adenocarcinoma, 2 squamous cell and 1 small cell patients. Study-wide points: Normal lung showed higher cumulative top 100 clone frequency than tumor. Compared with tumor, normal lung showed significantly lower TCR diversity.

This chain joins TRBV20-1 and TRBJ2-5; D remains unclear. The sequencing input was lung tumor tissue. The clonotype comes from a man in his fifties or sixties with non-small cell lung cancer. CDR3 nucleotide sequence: TGCAGTGCTAGAGATCTCCATGAGAGTGAGACCCAGTACTTC. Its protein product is CSARDLHESETQYF.